The 15 T cell receptor beta chains below come from one sample, sequenced in a study of cytomegalovirus exposure and HLA in healthy donors. Sequencing used immunoSEQ multiplex PCR; TCRdb keeps in-frame clones, though not all of them. Among about 240,000 clones listed, approximately 83% were seen once. The source material was PBMCs. The receptors stem from a woman in her twenties or thirties in good health and CMV-seropositive.

The chain couples TRBV5-1 to TRBJ2-2; D is possibly TRBD2 (5 bases). Trimming took 4 bases from V and 8 from J, leaving 18 bases between them. CDR1 and CDR2 from the germline V gene are SGHRS and YFSETQ. CDR3 length: 15 residues. For the CDR3, the DNA is TGCGCCAGCAGCCCCCTCAGTCGTCCGGGAGGGGAGCTGTTTTTT. It specifies CASSPLSRPGGELFF. Supplemented by reference TRBV5-1 and TRBJ2-2, the full variable domain reads KAGVTQTPRYLIKTRGQQVTLSCSPISGHRSVSWYQQTPGQGLQFLFEYFSETQRNKGNFPGRFSGRQFSNSRSEMNVSTLELGDSALYLCASSPLSRPGGELFFGEGSRLTVL.

This clone was seen more than once but under ten times. V usage is TRBV6-4 and J usage is TRBJ2-3, with TRBD2 matching over 14 bases. Per germline, CDR1 MRHNA and CDR2 SNTAGT. The length of the CDR3 is 15 residues. The V segment lost 3 bases and the J segment 4 bases; nucleotides outside the gene matches: 0. This CDR3 is CASSEGLAGADTQYF. DNA of the CDR3: TGTGCCAGCAGTGAGGGACTAGCGGGAGCAGATACGCAGTATTTT.

V gene TRBV19 combines with J gene TRBJ2-7; 8 positions agree with TRBD2. The V segment lost 8 bases and the J segment 4 bases; nucleotides outside the gene matches: 4. This CDR3 is built from 12 residues. Germline V gene data show CDR1 as LNHDA and CDR2 as SQIVND (reference sequence). The CDR3, as DNA: TGTGCCAGTGGAAGCGGGAGATACGAGCAGTACTTC. Translation: CASGSGRYEQYF.

The chain joins TRBV25-1 to TRBJ1-2; the D gene is possibly TRBD1 (5 bases). V lost 4 bases and J 7 bases, leaving 13 bases between the germline ends. Germline V gives CDR1 MGHDK, CDR2 SYGVNS. The CDR3 contains 13 residues. Here the CDR3 reads CASSVQGGGGYTF. The CDR3 DNA sequence: TGTGCCAGCAGTGTCCAGGGAGGAGGTGGCTACACCTTC.

The chain uses TRBV10-3 and TRBJ2-1, with a tentative D call TRBD2 (5 bases). The CDR3 has 16 amino acids. Per the germline V gene, CDR1 is ENHRY and CDR2 is SYGVKD. V was shortened by 0 bases and J by 1 base, with 10 bases between the two germline ends. The CDR3 region is CAISESYGKSYNEQFF. In DNA form, the CDR3 reads TGTGCCATCAGTGAGTCATACGGGAAGTCCTACAATGAGCAGTTCTTC.

This clone has a single count. V is TRBV5-1 and J is TRBJ1-1; no clear D gene. V was clipped by 3 bases and J by 6 bases, with 15 bases between them. The length of the CDR3 is 14 residues. Germline CDR1 is SGHRS and CDR2 is YFSETQ. The CDR3 loop reads CASSSVGEVPEAFF. CDR3 in DNA: TGCGCCAGCAGCTCGGTCGGGGAGGTCCCTGAAGCTTTCTTT.

The chain couples TRBV4-2 to TRBJ1-2; 9 bases map to TRBD1. CDR3 length: 13 amino acids. Germline trimming cut 4 bases from V and 6 bases from J; bases unmatched to any gene: 3. Germline CDR1 reads LGHNA; CDR2 reads YNFKEQ. For the CDR3, the DNA is TGTGCCAGCAGCCTTTGGACAGGGGATGGCTACACCTTC. It is translated as CASSLWTGDGYTF.

This clone was seen only once. This chain joins TRBV6-1 and TRBJ2-1; 10 bases align to TRBD2. Unmatched junction bases numbered 3, after V lost 4 bases and J lost 0 bases. The CDR3 runs 16 residues. Germline-derived CDR1 and CDR2 are MNHNS and SASEGT. CDR3: CASSGSSGSSYNEQFF. CDR3 DNA sequence: TGTGCCAGCAGTGGTTCTAGCGGGAGCTCCTACAATGAGCAGTTCTTC.

The chain employs TRBV18 and TRBJ1-5, with 9 positions matching TRBD1. V dropped 4 bases and J dropped 4; count of bases not matched to a gene: 2. The CDR3 covers 14 residues. CDR1 is KGHSH, CDR2 LQKENI, per germline. CDR3 sequence: CASSLQGANQPQHF. The DNA for the CDR3 is TGTGCCAGCTCACTACAGGGGGCGAATCAGCCCCAGCATTTT.

This clone was observed once. The rearrangement links TRBV5-1 to TRBJ1-4; tentative D call: TRBD1 (6 bases). Germline CDR1 SGHRS, CDR2 YFSETQ. There are 16 residues in the CDR3. Trimming took 0 bases from V and 0 from J, leaving 9 bases between them. CDR3: CASSLDWTATNEKLFF. As DNA, the CDR3 is TGCGCCAGCAGCTTGGATTGGACAGCAACTAATGAAAAACTGTTTTTT. The variable domain in full, completed from reference TRBV5-1 and TRBJ1-4, reads KAGVTQTPRYLIKTRGQQVTLSCSPISGHRSVSWYQQTPGQGLQFLFEYFSETQRNKGNFPGRFSGRQFSNSRSEMNVSTLELGDSALYLCASSLDWTATNEKLFFGSGTQLSVL.

The chain uses TRBV18 and TRBJ1-2, with TRBD1 identical over 7 bases. This CDR3 has 13 residues. After removal of 3 bases from V and 8 bases from J, the junction contained 6 bases not matched to a gene. Looked up from germline, CDR1 is KGHSH and CDR2 is LQKENI. CDR3 bases: TGTGCCAGCTCACCGGAGACAGGGCGAGGCTACACCTTC. This sequence encodes CASSPETGRGYTF.

The genes are TRBV29-1 and TRBJ1-2, with no clear D. This CDR3 has 13 amino acids. Per the germline V gene, CDR1 is SQVTM and CDR2 is ANQGSEA. Trimming took off 8 bases at V and 0 bases at J, with 13 bases between the two ends. The CDR3 sequence: CSHNSDSNYGYTF. CDR3 bases: TGCAGCCATAACTCCGACTCTAACTATGGCTACACCTTC.

J is TRBJ1-5 and V is TRBV18, with D unclear. The CDR3 has 15 residues. CDR1 KGHSH and CDR2 LQKENI come from the germline V gene. V shed 2 bases and J shed 5 bases, with 13 bases lying between them. The chain's CDR3 is CASSPVSGWDQPQHF. The CDR3 DNA reads as TGTGCCAGCTCACCAGTTTCGGGTTGGGATCAGCCCCAGCATTTT.

As DNA, the CDR3 is TGCAGCGTTGAAGATTGGGAGAAGAACACTGAAGCTTTCTTT. Residues: CSVEDWEKNTEAFF. This rearrangement joins TRBV29-1 to TRBJ1-1; D call uncertain. V gave up 0 bases and J gave up 1 base, with 9 bases separating them. CDR3 length: 14 residues. Germline V gene lookup returns CDR1 SQVTM and CDR2 ANQGSEA.

On this clone: The junction shows a germline mismatch at one end, possibly a read error. The V gene is TRBV10-1, the J gene TRBJ2-1, with D tentatively TRBD2 (6 bases). Germline V CDR1 and CDR2: WNHNN, SYGVQD (reference sequence). The CDR3 loop spans 16 amino acids. CDR3 sequence reads: CASSESRGSSYNEQFF. In nucleotides, the CDR3 is TGCGCCAGCAGCGAGTCCCGGGGGAGCTCCTACAATGAGCAGTTCTTC.